These 4 T cell receptor beta chains were sequenced from one sample in a study of response to subunit inactivated influenza vaccine. In TCRdb, the RT-PCR reads were re-called with MiXCR into one record per CDR3 protein. The table has 150,000 to 200,000 distinct CDR3 sequences, approximately 12% seen once. The same sample was also studied in work on T cells expressing NK-cell markers. That publication notes: Making the TCR beta cDNA relied on 5'RACE template switching with UMIs.

This specimen was CD8+ T cells sorted from PBMCs, taken about 11 days after vaccination. The receptors shown here come from a man aged 50-60 years who received an inactivated influenza vaccine.

There are a few counts of this clonotype. V gene TRBV20-1 combines with J gene TRBJ2-1; 9 bases line up with TRBD1. CDR1 is DFQATT, CDR2 SNEGSKA, per germline (reference sequence). This CDR3 is built from 14 residues. The ends lost 6 bases at V and 4 bases at J; junction bases unmatched: 7. The CDR3 coding sequence is TGCAGTGCGCTGGGACAGGGAAGGTACAATGAGCAGTTCTTC. Translation: CSALGQGRYNEQFF.

The chain couples TRBV29-1 to TRBJ2-2; TRBD2 agrees at 10 bases. The CDR3 consists of 16 residues. The trim removed 2 bases at V and 1 base at J, leaving 4 bases unmatched. Looked up from germline, CDR1 is SQVTM and CDR2 is ANQGSEA. The CDR3 DNA reads TGCAGCGTTGAAACCAAGCGGGAGGGGAACACCGGGGAGCTGTTTTTT. Protein: CSVETKREGNTGELFF.

The chain carries TRBV4-1 and TRBJ1-1; 12 bases align to TRBD1. The V gene's germline CDR1 is MGHRA and CDR2 YSYEKL. CDR3 length equals 16 residues. V lost 4 bases to trimming and J lost 0 bases; unmatched junction nucleotides: 3. The CDR3 reads CASSLGTGGLNTEAFF. Written as DNA, the CDR3 is TGCGCCAGCAGCCTTGGGACAGGGGGCTTGAACACTGAAGCTTTCTTT.

A few counts support this clonotype. V usage is TRBV29-1 and J usage is TRBJ2-7; tentative D call: TRBD1 (6 bases). Germline CDR1 is SQVTM and CDR2 is ANQGSEA. CDR3 length: 13 residues. V lost 3 bases, J lost 1 base, and 10 bases lay in between. CDR3 nucleotides: TGCAGCGTTGAGAACAGGGAGTCCTACGAGCAGTACTTC. It translates to CSVENRESYEQYF.